Listed below are T cell receptor beta chains from one sample, sequenced in a study of chemoradiotherapy in HPV16-positive cancers. The data were produced by immunoSEQ multiplex PCR, yet TCRdb's version contains in-frame clones alone and is incomplete. The sample carries 15,000 to 20,000 clones, 84% recorded once. The source material was blood, sampled from a patient who underwent chemoradiotherapy. These receptors were taken from a human donor with HPV-associated anogenital cancer. Each CDR3 is given with its conserved first and last residue. Fields, in order: J gene, V gene, clone size, CDR3 length, D gene, CDR3 DNA, CDR3 protein. The D gene is left open where the match is weak. Some rows mark clone size as missing; the rest say once, few, many or name a class of expanded clone.

j_gene: TRBJ1-2
v_gene: TRBV9
abundance: few
len: 14
d_gene: .
CDR3nt: TGTGCCAGCAGCGTATCAGGGAGTGTAAATGGCTACACCTTC
CDR3aa: CASSVSGSVNGYTF

j_gene: TRBJ1-5
v_gene: TRBV19
abundance: .
len: 15
d_gene: .
CDR3nt: TGTGCCAGTAGCAGACGCCGCGATAGCAATCAGCCCCAGCATTTT
CDR3aa: CASSRRRDSNQPQHF

j_gene: TRBJ1-1
v_gene: TRBV18
abundance: .
len: 15
d_gene: .
CDR3nt: TGTGCCAGCTCACCAGGCGGCGCAGGGCACACTGAAGCTTTCTTT
CDR3aa: CASSPGGAGHTEAFF

j_gene: TRBJ1-5
v_gene: TRBV7-8
abundance: few
len: 15
d_gene: .
CDR3nt: TGTGCCAGCAGCTTAGCGAGGGCAGGGCATCAGCCCCAGCATTTT
CDR3aa: CASSLARAGHQPQHF

j_gene: TRBJ2-7
v_gene: TRBV5-8
abundance: .
len: 14
d_gene: .
CDR3nt: TGTGCCAGCAGCAAAGGACAGCAAACCTACGAGCAGTACTTC
CDR3aa: CASSKGQQTYEQYF

j_gene: TRBJ1-5
v_gene: TRBV6-1
abundance: .
len: 14
d_gene: .
CDR3nt: TGTGCCAGCGAGGACGGGTTTAGCAATCAGCCCCAGCATTTT
CDR3aa: CASEDGFSNQPQHF

j_gene: TRBJ1-1
v_gene: TRBV19
abundance: .
len: 16
d_gene: .
CDR3nt: TGTGCCAGTAGTATGATATTCGGTAGGGGGAACACTGAAGCTTTCTTT
CDR3aa: CASSMIFGRGNTEAFF

j_gene: TRBJ1-2
v_gene: TRBV27
abundance: few
len: 16
d_gene: .
CDR3nt: TGTGCCAGCAGTTTAATCGGTACACGTTCGAACTATGGCTACACCTTC
CDR3aa: CASSLIGTRSNYGYTF

j_gene: TRBJ2-6
v_gene: TRBV4-3
abundance: .
len: 16
d_gene: .
CDR3nt: TGCGCCAGCAGCCAAGAAACTATCTCTGGGGCCAACGTCCTGACTTTC
CDR3aa: CASSQETISGANVLTF

j_gene: TRBJ2-7
v_gene: TRBV19
abundance: .
len: 15
d_gene: .
CDR3nt: TGTGCCAGTAGTCCGCGACTTCCGAGCTCCTACGAGCAGTACTTC
CDR3aa: CASSPRLPSSYEQYF

j_gene: TRBJ2-1
v_gene: TRBV5-1
abundance: once
len: 18
d_gene: TRBD1
CDR3nt: TGCGCCAGCAGCTTGGGACAGGGAGCGGTAATGGGATACAATGAGCAGTTCTTC
CDR3aa: CASSLGQGAVMGYNEQFF